The source of this TCR beta chain is a study of shared clonotypes between healthy human individuals. Overall study results and limits: Although depth was large, rarefaction showed that sequencing of the sorted subsets was incomplete.

Deep was the level used in running the assay. This table comes from immunoSEQ multiplex PCR, and its TCRdb copy is limited to in-frame clones, with some not included. The sample yields hundreds of thousands of clones, about 96% seen once. With 8 bases clipped from V and 0 bases from J, the junction kept 5 bases outside the gene matches. The CDR3 is made up of 14 amino acids. The V gene's germline CDR1 is MDHEN and CDR2 SYDVKM. Concerning this clone: What it recognizes is unknown.

The receptor's source is a woman in her thirties in good health. The source material was naive CD4+ T cells sorted from blood. Noted subset: CD45RA+ positively selected. This rearrangement joins TRBV28 to TRBJ1-2; 8 bases agree with TRBD1. This CDR3 reads CASARDRTNYGYTF. CDR3 nucleotides: TGTGCCAGCGCTCGGGACAGGACTAACTATGGCTACACCTTC.